This TCR beta chain was recovered during a study of spatial heterogeneity in lung cancer. TCRdb passed the 5' RACE reads through MiXCR, listing each CDR3 protein once. Of about 48,000 distinct CDR3 sequences in the sample, 5.3% are singletons; the top ten hold 8.5% to 14%. V was shortened by 0 bases and J by 8 bases, with 14 bases between the two germline ends. CDR3 length equals 14 residues. The germline V gene encodes CDR1 SGHNT and CDR2 YYREEE (reference sequence). In this sample, this clonotype turned up many times. Sample time point: sample taken at primary tumor resection. Unsorted whole RNA samples from tumor, nontumor lung or frozen PBMC were sequenced.

The material was PBMCs, obtained at surgery. V usage is TRBV5-4 and J usage is TRBJ1-2; D gene unclear. The receptor's source is a male donor with early-stage non-small cell lung cancer. The CDR3 is CASSLDPGSRGYTF. For the CDR3, the DNA is TGTGCCAGCAGCTTGGACCCGGGATCCCGGGGCTACACCTTC.